This TCR beta chain was profiled in a study of naive and memory T cell subsets. The beta constant-region primer was an equimolar mix of two oligonucleotides covering TRBC1 and TRBC2. The ligated cDNA underwent four PCR rounds using SP2 and nested alpha and beta constant-region primers. Each CDR3 protein is one row after TCRdb ran MiXCR on the UMI-ligation and nested PCR reads. Among roughly 140,000 distinct CDR3 sequences, approximately 21% were seen once, and the ten largest hold 0.5% to 0.75%. The table lists this clonotype with a few counts. Its antigen remains unidentified. Overall study results and limits: From naive to CM, EM and EMRA, diversity decreased and Gini increased. Especially in CD8 cells, naive repertoires contained a few larger clonotypes, possibly CD45RA-re-expressing memory cells.

Germline values: CDR1 SGHTA, CDR2 FQGNSA. The trim removed 3 bases at V and 4 bases at J, leaving 0 bases unmatched. The CDR3 consists of 13 residues. The clonotype was recovered from a human donor in good health. The V gene is TRBV7-2, the J gene TRBJ1-5; TRBD1 agrees at 7 bases. Sample: naive CD8+ T cells from blood. DNA of the CDR3: TGTGCCAGCAGCTTGACAGGGAATCAGCCCCAGCATTTT. Translation: CASSLTGNQPQHF. The full variable domain, its missing parts supplied by reference TRBV7-2 and TRBJ1-5, is GAGVSQSPSNKVTEKGKDVELRCDPISGHTALYWYRQSLGQGLEFLIYFQGNSAPDKSGLPSDRFSAERTGGSVSTLTIQRTQQEDSAVYLCASSLTGNQPQHFGDGTRLSIL.